The rows below give T cell receptor beta chains drawn from one sample of a study of cytomegalovirus exposure and HLA in healthy donors. Produced via immunoSEQ multiplex PCR; TCRdb's table is partial and in-frame only. The sample shows some 150,000 clones, around 80% of them seen only once. The sequencing sample was made of PBMCs. These receptor sequences come from a man aged 30 to 45 in good health and CMV-seronegative. CDR3s include the opening cysteine and the closing phenylalanine or tryptophan. D genes are given only for firm matches. Size tells how often a clone was seen (once, few, many) or the class of an expanded clone, and some rows leave it out.

size	V	D	J	DNA	CDR3
NA	TRBV6-1	TRBD1	TRBJ1-2	TGTGCCAGCAGTGAAGCACGGGGGACAGGGTCAATCTTCCTATGGAACTATGGCTACACCTTC	CASSEARGTGSIFLWNYGYTF
once	TRBV7-8	NA	TRBJ1-4	TGTGCCAGCAGCTTGGGACTCGATGAAAAACTGTTTTTT	CASSLGLDEKLFF
NA	TRBV10-3	TRBD2	TRBJ2-1	TGTGCCACCCGACTAGCGGGAGGACTCTTCAATGAGCAGTTCTTC	CATRLAGGLFNEQFF
NA	TRBV15	TRBD1	TRBJ1-3	TGTGCCACCAGCAGAGATCAGGGAGAGGGGGCGAGGGGAAACACCATATATTTT	CATSRDQGEGARGNTIYF
NA	TRBV19	NA	TRBJ1-5	TGTGCCAGTATGGAGCAATATAGCAATCAGCCCCAGCATTTT	CASMEQYSNQPQHF
NA	TRBV7-9	NA	TRBJ1-2	TGTGCCAGCAGCTTAGCCTCCGAGGTGGTGAACTATGGCTACACCTTC	CASSLASEVVNYGYTF
NA	TRBV30	NA	TRBJ2-1	TGTGCCTGGAGCGGAATTGACTGGCTCAATGAGCAGTTCTTC	CAWSGIDWLNEQFF
NA	TRBV28	NA	TRBJ1-2	TGTGCCAGCAGTTTATCGGGGAAAGCACTCTATGGCTACACCTTC	CASSLSGKALYGYTF
NA	TRBV30	NA	TRBJ1-1	TGTGCCTGGAGCTCGGGACAAACGACTGAAGCTTTCTTT	CAWSSGQTTEAFF
NA	TRBV10-1	TRBD1	TRBJ1-5	TGCGCCAGCAGGCCCGGACAGGGGGCATATAGCAATCAGCCCCAGCATTTT	CASRPGQGAYSNQPQHF
NA	TRBV7-9	NA	TRBJ2-1	TGTGCCAGCAGTTCAGGGCTCAATGAGCAGTTCTTC	CASSSGLNEQFF
few	TRBV5-4	NA	TRBJ2-7	TGTGCCAGCAGTCGGGGTTCCTACGAGCAGTACTTC	CASSRGSYEQYF
few	TRBV27	NA	TRBJ1-5	TGTGCCAGCAGTTTATATGGCCAAAGGAGTCAGCCCCAGCATTTT	CASSLYGQRSQPQHF
once	TRBV6-6	TRBD1	TRBJ2-1	TGTGCCAGCAGTCTCGACAGGGGCCCCTACAATGAGCAGTTCTTC	CASSLDRGPYNEQFF
NA	TRBV28	NA	TRBJ1-2	TGTGCCAGCAGGGTTACGTTGCCGGACAGATCGGACCCCTACCGTAATGGCTACACCTTC	CASRVTLPDRSDPYRNGYTF
NA	TRBV11-2	NA	TRBJ2-7	TGTGCCAGCAGCTTTAGGCGAGGGAACTACGAGCAGTACTTC	CASSFRRGNYEQYF
NA	TRBV10-3	NA	TRBJ2-5	TGTGCCATCAGTGAGTCGAGAGGGGGAGAGACCCAGTACTTC	CAISESRGGETQYF
once	TRBV13	NA	TRBJ1-1	TGTGCCAGCGTGAGGTATGTGAACACTGAAGCTTTCTTT	CASVRYVNTEAFF
NA	TRBV9	NA	TRBJ1-3	TGTGCCAGCAGCGTAGCATCTGGAAACACCATATATTTT	CASSVASGNTIYF
few	TRBV7-9	NA	TRBJ1-6	TGTGCCAGCAGCCCCCGGGCGGGCAGTTCACCCCTCCACTTT	CASSPRAGSSPLHF
NA	TRBV29-1	NA	TRBJ1-2	TGCAGCGCCGAGGGGGTATCCTATGGCTACACCTTC	CSAEGVSYGYTF
NA	TRBV5-1	TRBD1	TRBJ2-3	TGCGCCAGCAGCCAAACAGAGAGGGGGCGAGTAGATACGCAGTATTTT	CASSQTERGRVDTQYF
NA	TRBV7-2	TRBD2	TRBJ2-2	TGTGCCAGCAGCTCGCCCCGACTAGCGGGGGGCCACCGGACCGGGGAGCTGTTTTTT	CASSSPRLAGGHRTGELFF
NA	TRBV7-9	NA	TRBJ1-2	TGTTCCAGCAGTCCAGCCAGGGGTGGCTATGGCTACACCTTC	CSSSPARGGYGYTF
NA	TRBV7-9	TRBD1	TRBJ2-7	TGTGCCAGCAGCCCAGCAGGGGGCCGGGGGGAGCAGTACTTC	CASSPAGGRGEQYF
once	TRBV29-1	TRBD2	TRBJ2-1	TGCAGCGTTGAAGGTCCGGGACTAGCAGTAGGGGATGAGCAGTTCTTC	CSVEGPGLAVGDEQFF
few	TRBV9	TRBD1	TRBJ1-6	TGTGCCAGCAGCGTATTTGAGGGGGCCAATTCACCCCTCCACTTT	CASSVFEGANSPLHF
NA	TRBV27	NA	TRBJ1-5	TGTGCCAGCAGGGTAAGGGGGGGAGCCTATAGCAATCAGCCCCAGCATTTT	CASRVRGGAYSNQPQHF
NA	TRBV23-1	NA	TRBJ2-1	TGCGCCAGCAGTCAATCGAGAGGGGAGCAGTTCTTC	CASSQSRGEQFF
NA	TRBV19	NA	TRBJ1-1	TGTGCCAGTATCGAGGGCACTGAAGCTTTCTTT	CASIEGTEAFF
NA	TRBV2	TRBD1	TRBJ2-7	TGTGCCAGCAAACAGGGGACCTACGAGCAGTACTTC	CASKQGTYEQYF